The rows below give T cell receptor beta chains drawn from one sample of a study of cytomegalovirus exposure and HLA in healthy donors. The data were produced by immunoSEQ multiplex PCR, yet TCRdb's version contains in-frame clones alone and is incomplete. The repertoire has over 120,000 clones, roughly 80% of them found once; the top ten carry approximately 2.9%. Sequencing was performed on PBMCs. These receptor sequences come from a young woman in good health and CMV-seronegative. CDR3s include the opening cysteine and the closing phenylalanine or tryptophan. The order of the fields is D gene, clone size, J gene, V gene, CDR3 protein, CDR3 DNA. The D gene is left open where the match is weak. The listing skips clone size in some rows; elsewhere it reads once, few, many or a size class.

D gene: .; clone size: .; J gene: TRBJ1-4; V gene: TRBV19; CDR3 protein: CASGDSRRSNEKLFF; CDR3 DNA: TGTGCCAGTGGAGATTCCAGGAGGTCTAATGAAAAACTGTTTTTT
D gene: TRBD2; clone size: .; J gene: TRBJ2-1; V gene: TRBV6-5; CDR3 protein: CASSSSGGEQFF; CDR3 DNA: TGTGCCAGCAGCTCAAGCGGGGGAGAGCAGTTCTTC
D gene: TRBD1; clone size: .; J gene: TRBJ1-4; V gene: TRBV4-3; CDR3 protein: CASSQNRGSNEKLFF; CDR3 DNA: TGCGCCAGCAGCCAAAACAGGGGCTCGAACGAAAAACTGTTTTTT
D gene: .; clone size: few; J gene: TRBJ1-4; V gene: TRBV2; CDR3 protein: CASSDWAQGQSGKLFF; CDR3 DNA: TGTGCCAGCAGTGATTGGGCACAAGGTCAGTCCGGAAAACTGTTTTTT
D gene: .; clone size: .; J gene: TRBJ1-4; V gene: TRBV27; CDR3 protein: CASSLVAALNEKLFF; CDR3 DNA: TGTGCCAGCAGTTTAGTCGCGGCCCTAAATGAAAAACTGTTTTTT
D gene: TRBD2; clone size: few; J gene: TRBJ2-7; V gene: TRBV5-1; CDR3 protein: CASSFLAGVQYEQYF; CDR3 DNA: TGCGCCAGCAGCTTCCTAGCGGGAGTTCAGTACGAGCAGTACTTC
D gene: .; clone size: .; J gene: TRBJ1-5; V gene: TRBV28; CDR3 protein: CASSLVYGTSNQPQHF; CDR3 DNA: TGTGCCAGCAGTTTGGTATACGGGACATCTAATCAGCCCCAGCATTTT
D gene: TRBD2; clone size: .; J gene: TRBJ2-2; V gene: TRBV29-1; CDR3 protein: CSVGGGWRERYTGELFF; CDR3 DNA: TGCAGCGTTGGGGGCGGCTGGCGGGAGCGGTACACCGGGGAGCTGTTTTTT
D gene: TRBD2; clone size: .; J gene: TRBJ2-1; V gene: TRBV5-1; CDR3 protein: CASSPLNAGAGNEQFF; CDR3 DNA: TGCGCCAGCAGCCCCCTTAACGCGGGAGCGGGCAATGAGCAGTTCTTC
D gene: .; clone size: .; J gene: TRBJ1-1; V gene: TRBV7-9; CDR3 protein: CASAGGPYTEAFF; CDR3 DNA: TGTGCCAGCGCGGGGGGGCCCTACACTGAAGCTTTCTTT
D gene: TRBD1; clone size: .; J gene: TRBJ1-5; V gene: TRBV19; CDR3 protein: CASSMHRGPNSNQPQHF; CDR3 DNA: TGTGCCAGTAGTATGCACAGGGGGCCGAATAGCAATCAGCCCCAGCATTTT
D gene: TRBD1; clone size: few; J gene: TRBJ1-4; V gene: TRBV7-9; CDR3 protein: CASSLPQGGGKLFF; CDR3 DNA: TGTGCCAGCAGCTTACCACAGGGGGGAGGAAAACTGTTTTTT
D gene: TRBD1; clone size: few; J gene: TRBJ1-2; V gene: TRBV2; CDR3 protein: CASSADRADGYTF; CDR3 DNA: TGTGCCAGCAGTGCCGACAGGGCCGATGGCTACACCTTC
D gene: .; clone size: few; J gene: TRBJ1-5; V gene: TRBV6-1; CDR3 protein: CASSVRQTNNQPQHF; CDR3 DNA: TGTGCCAGCAGTGTGCGACAGACAAATAATCAGCCCCAGCATTTT
D gene: .; clone size: .; J gene: TRBJ2-3; V gene: TRBV2; CDR3 protein: CASSEGWGGTDTQYF; CDR3 DNA: TGTGCCAGCAGCGAGGGGTGGGGGGGCACAGATACGCAGTATTTT
D gene: .; clone size: .; J gene: TRBJ1-1; V gene: TRBV5-4; CDR3 protein: CASSSIAKGTEAFF; CDR3 DNA: TGTGCCAGCAGCTCGATCGCCAAGGGGACTGAAGCTTTCTTT